These T cell receptor beta chains were read from a single sample in a study of T cells in Graves' hyperthyroidism and ophthalmopathy. One entry per CDR3 protein results from TCRdb running MiXCR on the multiplex PCR reads. The sample has about 400,000 distinct CDR3 sequences, 15% seen once. The sequenced sample consisted of blood. These receptors were collected from a woman aged 25-40 years with Graves' hyperthyroidism. Both conserved end residues are part of each CDR3. Fields, in order: J gene, D gene, V gene, clone size, CDR3 protein, CDR3 DNA. The D gene is left open where the match is weak. Where a row states a size, it is once, few, many or the class of an expanded clone; other rows omit it.

TRBJ2-5,TRBD2,TRBV6-1,many,CASRQAGGSQETQYF,TGTGCCAGCAGACAAGCGGGAGGAAGCCAAGAGACCCAGTACTTC
TRBJ1-6,NA,TRBV30,few,CAWSGQTRNSPLHF,TGTGCCTGGAGTGGGCAGACCCGAAATTCACCCCTCCACTTT
TRBJ2-5,TRBD2,TRBV5-1,few,CASSGGTSLETQYF,TGCGCCAGCAGCGGGGGGACTAGCCTGGAGACCCAGTACTTC
TRBJ2-3,NA,TRBV24-1,few,CATSDLAGARGGDTQYF,TGTGCCACCAGTGATTTAGCAGGGGCGCGGGGTGGAGATACGCAGTATTTT
TRBJ1-5,TRBD1,TRBV6-5,many,CASSENRGLSNQPQHF,TGTGCCAGCAGCGAAAACAGGGGGCTAAGCAATCAGCCCCAGCATTTT
TRBJ1-5,NA,TRBV19,few,CASSAEYSNQPQHF,TGTGCCAGTAGTGCCGAGTATAGCAATCAGCCCCAGCATTTT
TRBJ2-2,TRBD1,TRBV6-1,many,CASSSRTGNTGELFF,TGTGCCAGCAGTTCCCGGACAGGCAACACCGGGGAGCTGTTTTTT
TRBJ2-1,TRBD2,TRBV5-1,many,CASRRPGGPSDNEQFF,TGCGCCAGCAGAAGACCGGGAGGCCCTAGCGACAATGAGCAGTTCTTC
TRBJ2-7,NA,TRBV7-9,many,CASSLPGASVVWQYF,TGTGCCAGCAGCTTACCCGGAGCCTCGGTGGTATGGCAGTACTTC
TRBJ2-2,NA,TRBV5-4,NA,CASSLGARRPNTGELFF,TGTGCCAGCAGCTTGGGGGCCAGGAGGCCTAACACCGGGGAGCTGTTTTTT
TRBJ2-7,TRBD2,TRBV18,many,CASSPGLAGAEQYF,TGTGCCAGCTCACCGGGACTAGCGGGAGCGGAGCAGTACTTC
TRBJ2-4,TRBD1,TRBV20-1,NA,CSAVRTGNIQYF,TGCAGTGCTGTGAGGACAGGGAACATTCAGTACTTC
TRBJ1-4,TRBD1,TRBV15,NA,CATSRQGDEKLFF,TGTGCCACCAGCCGACAGGGGGATGAAAAACTGTTTTTT
TRBJ2-3,NA,TRBV5-8,NA,CASTGLQAQYF,TGTGCCAGCACGGGGTTACAAGCGCAGTATTTT
TRBJ2-5,NA,TRBV29-1,few,CSILGTSETQYF,TGCAGCATTTTGGGGACTTCGGAGACCCAGTACTTC
TRBJ2-2,TRBD2,TRBV20-1,few,CSATLAGGTGELFF,TGCAGTGCTACCCTAGCGGGTGGCACCGGGGAGCTGTTTTTT
TRBJ2-3,NA,TRBV7-9,many,CASSLLARTDTQYF,TGTGCCAGCAGCCTTCTAGCGCGAACCGATACGCAGTATTTT
TRBJ2-3,TRBD1,TRBV6-6,many,CASSYPGTGSADTQYF,TGTGCCAGCAGTTACCCAGGGACAGGGAGTGCAGATACGCAGTATTTT
TRBJ2-2,NA,TRBV18,many,CASSPVSSLNTGELFF,TGTGCCAGCTCACCTGTCTCCAGCTTGAACACCGGGGAGCTGTTTTTT
TRBJ1-1,NA,TRBV5-1,many,CASSSRASGDEAFF,TGCGCCAGCAGCTCAAGGGCCAGCGGCGATGAAGCTTTCTTT